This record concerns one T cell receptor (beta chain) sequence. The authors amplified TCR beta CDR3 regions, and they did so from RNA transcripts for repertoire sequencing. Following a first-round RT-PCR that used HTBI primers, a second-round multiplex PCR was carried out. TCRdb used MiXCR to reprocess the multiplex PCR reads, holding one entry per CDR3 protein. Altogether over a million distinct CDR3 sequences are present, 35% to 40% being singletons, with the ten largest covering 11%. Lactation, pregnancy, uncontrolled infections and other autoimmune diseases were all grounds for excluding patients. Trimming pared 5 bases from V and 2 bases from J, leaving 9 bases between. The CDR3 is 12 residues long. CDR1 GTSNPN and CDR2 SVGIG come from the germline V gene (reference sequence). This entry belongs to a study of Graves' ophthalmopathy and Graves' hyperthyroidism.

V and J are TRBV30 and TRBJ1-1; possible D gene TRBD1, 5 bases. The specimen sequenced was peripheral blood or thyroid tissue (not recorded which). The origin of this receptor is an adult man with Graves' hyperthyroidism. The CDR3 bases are TGTGCCTGGGGCCGGGGCAACACTGAAGCTTTCTTT. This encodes CAWGRGNTEAFF.